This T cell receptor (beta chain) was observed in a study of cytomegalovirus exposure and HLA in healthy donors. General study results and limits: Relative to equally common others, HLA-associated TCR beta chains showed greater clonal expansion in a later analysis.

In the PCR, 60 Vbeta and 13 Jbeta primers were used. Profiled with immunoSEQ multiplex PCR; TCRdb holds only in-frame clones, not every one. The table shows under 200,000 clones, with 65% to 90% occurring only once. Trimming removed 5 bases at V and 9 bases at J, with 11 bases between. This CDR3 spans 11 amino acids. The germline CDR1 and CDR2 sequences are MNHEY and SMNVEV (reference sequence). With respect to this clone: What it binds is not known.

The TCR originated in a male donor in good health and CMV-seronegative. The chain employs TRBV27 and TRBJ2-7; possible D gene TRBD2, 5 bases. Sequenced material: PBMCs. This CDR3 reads CASSIGSVQYF. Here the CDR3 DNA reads TGTGCCAGCAGTATAGGGAGTGTGCAGTACTTC.